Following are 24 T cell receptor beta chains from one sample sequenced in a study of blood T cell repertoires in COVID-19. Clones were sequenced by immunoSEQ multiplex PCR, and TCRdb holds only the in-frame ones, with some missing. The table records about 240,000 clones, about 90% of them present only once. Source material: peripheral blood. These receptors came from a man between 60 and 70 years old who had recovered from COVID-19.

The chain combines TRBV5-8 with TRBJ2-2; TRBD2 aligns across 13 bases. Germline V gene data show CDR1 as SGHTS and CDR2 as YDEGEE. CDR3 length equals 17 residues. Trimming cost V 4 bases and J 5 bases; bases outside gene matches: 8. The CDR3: CASSLGLAGAGTGELFF. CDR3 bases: TGTGCCAGCAGCCTAGGACTAGCGGGGGCCGGGACCGGGGAGCTGTTTTTT.

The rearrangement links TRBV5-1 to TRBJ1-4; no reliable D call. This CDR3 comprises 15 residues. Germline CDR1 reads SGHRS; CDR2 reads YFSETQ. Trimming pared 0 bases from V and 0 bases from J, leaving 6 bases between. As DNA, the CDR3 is TGCGCCAGCAGCTTGGAACAGCCAACTAATGAAAAACTGTTTTTT. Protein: CASSLEQPTNEKLFF.

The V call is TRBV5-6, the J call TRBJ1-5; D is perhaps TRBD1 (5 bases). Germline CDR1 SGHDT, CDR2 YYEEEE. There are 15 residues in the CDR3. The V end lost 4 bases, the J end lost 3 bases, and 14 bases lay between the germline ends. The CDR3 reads CASSPGRTLNQPQHF. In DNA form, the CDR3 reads TGTGCCAGCAGCCCCGGCAGGACACTCAATCAGCCCCAGCATTTT.

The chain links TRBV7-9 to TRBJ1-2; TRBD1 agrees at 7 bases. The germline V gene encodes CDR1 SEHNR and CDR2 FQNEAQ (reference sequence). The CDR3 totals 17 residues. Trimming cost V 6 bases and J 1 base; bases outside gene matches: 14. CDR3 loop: CASSPLLRTGDNYGYTF. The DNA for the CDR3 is TGTGCCAGCAGTCCGTTACTAAGGACAGGAGATAACTATGGCTACACCTTC.

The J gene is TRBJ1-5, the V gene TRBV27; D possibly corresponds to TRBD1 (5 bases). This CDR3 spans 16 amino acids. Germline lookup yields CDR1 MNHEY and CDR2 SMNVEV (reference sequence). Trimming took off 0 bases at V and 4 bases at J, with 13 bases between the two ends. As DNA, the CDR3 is TGTGCCAGCAGTTTATCCCCGCAGGGCTGGAATCAGCCCCAGCATTTT. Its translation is CASSLSPQGWNQPQHF.

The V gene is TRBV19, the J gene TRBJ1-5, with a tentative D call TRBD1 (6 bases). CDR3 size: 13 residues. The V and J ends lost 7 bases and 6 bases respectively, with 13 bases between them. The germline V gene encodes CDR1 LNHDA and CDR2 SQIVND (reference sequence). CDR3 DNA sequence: TGTGCCAGTATAGGGACCAGGGGTCAGCCCCAGCATTTT. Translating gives CASIGTRGQPQHF.

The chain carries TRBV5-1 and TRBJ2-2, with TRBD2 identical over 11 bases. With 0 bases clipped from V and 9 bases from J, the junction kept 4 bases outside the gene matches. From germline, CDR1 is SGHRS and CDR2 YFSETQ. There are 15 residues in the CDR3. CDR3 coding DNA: TGCGCCAGCAGCTTGGTAGGACTAGCGGGCAGGGAGCTGTTTTTT. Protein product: CASSLVGLAGRELFF.

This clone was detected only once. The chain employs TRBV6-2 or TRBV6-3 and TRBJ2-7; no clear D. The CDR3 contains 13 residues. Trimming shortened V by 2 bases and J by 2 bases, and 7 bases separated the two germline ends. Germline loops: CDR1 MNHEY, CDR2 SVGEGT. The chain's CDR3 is CASSYAETYEQYV. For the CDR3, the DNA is TGTGCCAGCAGTTACGCTGAGACCTACGAGCAGTACGTC.

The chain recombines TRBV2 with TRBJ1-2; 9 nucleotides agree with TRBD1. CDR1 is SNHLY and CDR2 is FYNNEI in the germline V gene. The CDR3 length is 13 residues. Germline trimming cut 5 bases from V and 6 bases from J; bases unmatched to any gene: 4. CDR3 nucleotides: TGTGCCAGCAGTAGGGACAGGGCTGATGGCTACACCTTC. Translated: CASSRDRADGYTF.

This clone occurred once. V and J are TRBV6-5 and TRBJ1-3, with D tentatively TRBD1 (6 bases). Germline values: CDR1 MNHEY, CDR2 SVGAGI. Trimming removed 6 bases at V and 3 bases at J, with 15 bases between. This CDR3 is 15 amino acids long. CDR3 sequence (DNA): TGTGCCAGCAGGGCTACAGGGTTGGGTGGAAACACCATATATTTT. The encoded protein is CASRATGLGGNTIYF.

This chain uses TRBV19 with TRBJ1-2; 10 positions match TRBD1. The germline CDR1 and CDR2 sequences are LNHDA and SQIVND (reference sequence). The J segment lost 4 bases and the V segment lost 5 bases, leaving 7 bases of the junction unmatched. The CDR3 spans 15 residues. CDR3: CASSAGTGDSYGYTF. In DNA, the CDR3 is TGTGCCAGTAGTGCTGGGACAGGGGACAGCTATGGCTACACCTTC.

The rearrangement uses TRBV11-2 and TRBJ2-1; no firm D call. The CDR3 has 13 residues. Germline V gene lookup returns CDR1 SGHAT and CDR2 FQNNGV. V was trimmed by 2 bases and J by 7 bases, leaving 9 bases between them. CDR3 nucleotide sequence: TGTGCCAGCAGCTTATCTAGGCTTAATGAGCAGTTCTTC. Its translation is CASSLSRLNEQFF.

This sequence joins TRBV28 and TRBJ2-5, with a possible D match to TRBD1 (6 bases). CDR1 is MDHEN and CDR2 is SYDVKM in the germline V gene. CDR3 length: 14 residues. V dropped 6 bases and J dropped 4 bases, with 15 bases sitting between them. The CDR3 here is CASSPLGARETQYF. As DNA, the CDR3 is TGTGCCAGCAGCCCTTTGGGGGCTAGAGAGACCCAGTACTTC.

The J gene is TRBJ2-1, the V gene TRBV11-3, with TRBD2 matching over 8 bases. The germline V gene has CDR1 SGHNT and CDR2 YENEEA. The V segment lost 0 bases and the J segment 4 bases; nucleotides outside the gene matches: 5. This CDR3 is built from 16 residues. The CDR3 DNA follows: TGTGCCAGCAGCTTAGACGGGCTAGCGGGTTACAATGAGCAGTTCTTC. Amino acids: CASSLDGLAGYNEQFF.

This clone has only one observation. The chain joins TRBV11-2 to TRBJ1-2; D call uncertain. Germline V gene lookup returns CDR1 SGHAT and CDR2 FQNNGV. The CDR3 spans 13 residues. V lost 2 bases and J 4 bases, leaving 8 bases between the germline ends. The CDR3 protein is CASSLRRSYGYTF. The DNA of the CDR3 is TGTGCCAGCAGCTTAAGGAGGAGCTATGGCTACACCTTC.

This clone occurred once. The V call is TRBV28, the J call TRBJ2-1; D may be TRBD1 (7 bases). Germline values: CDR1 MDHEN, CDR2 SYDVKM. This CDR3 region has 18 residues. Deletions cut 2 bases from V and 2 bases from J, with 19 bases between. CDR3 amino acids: CASSLVGRGASAYNEQFF. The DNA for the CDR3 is TGTGCCAGCAGTTTAGTTGGCAGGGGGGCGTCGGCCTACAATGAGCAGTTCTTC. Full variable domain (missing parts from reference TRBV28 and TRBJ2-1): DVKVTQSSRYLVKRTGEKVFLECVQDMDHENMFWYRQDPGLGLRLIYFSYDVKMKEKGDIPEGYSVSREKKERFSLILESASTNQTSMYLCASSLVGRGASAYNEQFFGPGTRLTVL.

CDR3 coding DNA: TGCGCCAGCAGCTCACGCTATAGCGGGGGTGAAACTAGCACAGATACGCAGTATTTT. This gives the protein CASSSRYSGGETSTDTQYF. The chain couples TRBV5-1 to TRBJ2-3; 9 nucleotides agree with TRBD2. Losses at the gene ends were 3 bases for V and 0 bases for J; bases not matched to a gene: 14. Germline assignment: CDR1 SGHRS and CDR2 YFSETQ. CDR3 length: 19 residues.

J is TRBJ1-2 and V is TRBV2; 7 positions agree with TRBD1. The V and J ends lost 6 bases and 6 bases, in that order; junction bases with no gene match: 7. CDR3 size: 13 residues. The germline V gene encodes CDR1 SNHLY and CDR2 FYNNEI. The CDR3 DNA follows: TGTGCCAGCAGGGAACAGGGGACAGATGGCTACACCTTC. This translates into CASREQGTDGYTF.

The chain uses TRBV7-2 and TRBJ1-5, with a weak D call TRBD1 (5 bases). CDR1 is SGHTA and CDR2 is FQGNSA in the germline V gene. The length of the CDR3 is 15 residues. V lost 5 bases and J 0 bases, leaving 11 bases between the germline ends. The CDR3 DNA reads TGTGCCAGCAGCCGGGGGTCCCATAGCAATCAGCCCCAGCATTTT. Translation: CASSRGSHSNQPQHF.

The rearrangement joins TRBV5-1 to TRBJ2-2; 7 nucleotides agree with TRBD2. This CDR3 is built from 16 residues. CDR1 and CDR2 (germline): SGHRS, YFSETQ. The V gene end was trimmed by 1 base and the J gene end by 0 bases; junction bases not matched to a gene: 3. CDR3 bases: TGCGCCAGCAGCTTGTGGGGGGGAACGAACACCGGGGAGCTGTTTTTT. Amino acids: CASSLWGGTNTGELFF.

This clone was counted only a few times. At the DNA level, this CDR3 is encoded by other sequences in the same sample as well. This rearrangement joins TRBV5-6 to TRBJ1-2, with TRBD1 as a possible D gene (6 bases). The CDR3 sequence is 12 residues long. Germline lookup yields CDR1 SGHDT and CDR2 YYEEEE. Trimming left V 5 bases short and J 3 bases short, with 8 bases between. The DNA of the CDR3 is TGTGCCAGCAGTTCAGGGGACTATGGCTACACCTTC. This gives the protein CASSSGDYGYTF.

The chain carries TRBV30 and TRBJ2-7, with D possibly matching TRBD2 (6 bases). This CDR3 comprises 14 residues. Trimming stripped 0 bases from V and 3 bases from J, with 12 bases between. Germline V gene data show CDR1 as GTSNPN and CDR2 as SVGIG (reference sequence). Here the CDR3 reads CAWSVFGGNYEQYF. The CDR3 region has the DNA TGTGCCTGGAGTGTGTTTGGGGGGAACTACGAGCAGTACTTC.

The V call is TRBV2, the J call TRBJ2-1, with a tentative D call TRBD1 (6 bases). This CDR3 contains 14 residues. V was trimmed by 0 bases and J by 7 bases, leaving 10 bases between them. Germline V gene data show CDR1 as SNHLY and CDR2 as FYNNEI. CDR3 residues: CASSEARGGNEQFF. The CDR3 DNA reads TGTGCCAGCAGTGAAGCCAGGGGCGGGAATGAGCAGTTCTTC.

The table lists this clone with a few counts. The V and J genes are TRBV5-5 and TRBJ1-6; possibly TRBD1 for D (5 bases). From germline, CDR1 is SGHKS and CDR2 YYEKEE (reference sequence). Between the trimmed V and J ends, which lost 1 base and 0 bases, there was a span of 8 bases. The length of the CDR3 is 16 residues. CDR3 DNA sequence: TGTGCCAGCAGCTTGAGACAGTTCTCCTATAATTCACCCCTCCACTTT. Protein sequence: CASSLRQFSYNSPLHF.